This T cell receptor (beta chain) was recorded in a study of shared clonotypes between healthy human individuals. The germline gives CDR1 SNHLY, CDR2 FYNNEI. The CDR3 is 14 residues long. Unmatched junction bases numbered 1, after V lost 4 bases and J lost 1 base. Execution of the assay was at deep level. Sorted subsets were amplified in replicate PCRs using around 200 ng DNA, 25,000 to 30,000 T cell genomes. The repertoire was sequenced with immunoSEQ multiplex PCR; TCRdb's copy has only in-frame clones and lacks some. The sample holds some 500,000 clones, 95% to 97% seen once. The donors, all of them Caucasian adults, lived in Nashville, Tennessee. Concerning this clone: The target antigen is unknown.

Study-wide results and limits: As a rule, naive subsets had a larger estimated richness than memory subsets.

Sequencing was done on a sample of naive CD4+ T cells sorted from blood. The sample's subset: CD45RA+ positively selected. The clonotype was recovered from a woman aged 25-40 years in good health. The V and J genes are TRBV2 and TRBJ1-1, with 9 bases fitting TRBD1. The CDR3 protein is CASSVDRGNTEAFF. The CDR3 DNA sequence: TGTGCCAGCAGTGTGGACAGGGGGAACACTGAAGCTTTCTTT.